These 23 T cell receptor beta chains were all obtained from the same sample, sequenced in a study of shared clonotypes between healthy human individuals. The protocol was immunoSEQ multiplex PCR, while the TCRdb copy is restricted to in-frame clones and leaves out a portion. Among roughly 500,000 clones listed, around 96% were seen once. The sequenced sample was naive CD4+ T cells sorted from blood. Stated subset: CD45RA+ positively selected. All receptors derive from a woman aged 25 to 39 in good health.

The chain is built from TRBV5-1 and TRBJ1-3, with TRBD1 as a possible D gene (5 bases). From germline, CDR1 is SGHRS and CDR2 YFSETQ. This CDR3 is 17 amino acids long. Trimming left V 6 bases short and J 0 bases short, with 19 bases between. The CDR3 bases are TGCGCCAGCACCATTGGATCCGGGGGAGGCTCTGGAAACACCATATATTTT. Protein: CASTIGSGGGSGNTIYF.

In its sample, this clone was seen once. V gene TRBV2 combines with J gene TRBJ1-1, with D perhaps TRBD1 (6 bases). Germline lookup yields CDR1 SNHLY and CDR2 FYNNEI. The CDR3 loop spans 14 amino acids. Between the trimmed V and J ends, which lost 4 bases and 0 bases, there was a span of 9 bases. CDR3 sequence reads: CASSVAGVNTEAFF. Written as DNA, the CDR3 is TGTGCCAGCAGTGTGGCAGGGGTGAACACTGAAGCTTTCTTT.

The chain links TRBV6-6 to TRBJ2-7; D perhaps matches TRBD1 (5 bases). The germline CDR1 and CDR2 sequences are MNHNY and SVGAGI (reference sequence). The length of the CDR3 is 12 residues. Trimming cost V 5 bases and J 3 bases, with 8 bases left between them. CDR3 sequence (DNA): TGTGCCAGCAGTCCTCAGGGCTACGAGCAGTACTTC. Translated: CASSPQGYEQYF.

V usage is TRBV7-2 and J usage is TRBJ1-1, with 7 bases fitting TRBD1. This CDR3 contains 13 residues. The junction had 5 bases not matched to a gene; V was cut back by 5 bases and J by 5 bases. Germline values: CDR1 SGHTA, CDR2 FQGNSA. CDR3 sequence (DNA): TGTGCCAGCAGCCCAGACAGGGAGACTGAAGCTTTCTTT. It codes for CASSPDRETEAFF.

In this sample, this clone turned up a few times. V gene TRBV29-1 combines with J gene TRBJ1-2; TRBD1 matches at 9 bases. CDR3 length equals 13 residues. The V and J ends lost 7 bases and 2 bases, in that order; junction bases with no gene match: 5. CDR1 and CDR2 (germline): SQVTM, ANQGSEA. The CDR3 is CSARTGDNYGYTF. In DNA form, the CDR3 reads TGCAGCGCTCGGACAGGGGACAACTATGGCTACACCTTC.

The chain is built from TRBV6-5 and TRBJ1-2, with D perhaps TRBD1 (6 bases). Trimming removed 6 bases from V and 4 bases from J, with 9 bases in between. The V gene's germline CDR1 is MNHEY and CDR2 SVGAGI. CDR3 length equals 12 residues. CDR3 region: CASRSQGYGYTF. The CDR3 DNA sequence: TGTGCCAGCAGGTCACAGGGCTATGGCTACACCTTC.

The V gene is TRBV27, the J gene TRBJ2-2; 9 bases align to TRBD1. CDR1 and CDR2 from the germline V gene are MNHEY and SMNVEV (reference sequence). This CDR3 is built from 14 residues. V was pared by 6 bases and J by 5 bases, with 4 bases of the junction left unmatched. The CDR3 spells CASRGTGRTGELFF. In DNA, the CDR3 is TGTGCCAGCAGGGGGACAGGGCGGACCGGGGAGCTGTTTTTT.

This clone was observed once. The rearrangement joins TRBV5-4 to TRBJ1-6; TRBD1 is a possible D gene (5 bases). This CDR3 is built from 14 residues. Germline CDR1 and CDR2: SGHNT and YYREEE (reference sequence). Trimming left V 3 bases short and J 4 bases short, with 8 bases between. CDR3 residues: CASSSDTYNSPLHF. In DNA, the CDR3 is TGTGCCAGCAGCTCGGACACATATAATTCACCCCTCCACTTT.

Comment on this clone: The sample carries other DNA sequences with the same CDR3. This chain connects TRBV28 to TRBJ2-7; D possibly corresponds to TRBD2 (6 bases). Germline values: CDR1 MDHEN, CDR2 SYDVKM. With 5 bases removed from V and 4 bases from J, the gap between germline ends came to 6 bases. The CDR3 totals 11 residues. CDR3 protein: CASSGGYEQYF. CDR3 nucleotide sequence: TGTGCCAGCAGTGGAGGGTACGAGCAGTACTTC.

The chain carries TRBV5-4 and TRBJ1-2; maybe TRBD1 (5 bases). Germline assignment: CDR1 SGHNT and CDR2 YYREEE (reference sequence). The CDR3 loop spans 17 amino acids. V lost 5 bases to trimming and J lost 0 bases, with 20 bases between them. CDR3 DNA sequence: TGTGCCAGCAGACGTGCTGCCCGACAGACCTCTAACTATGGCTACACCTTC. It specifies CASRRAARQTSNYGYTF. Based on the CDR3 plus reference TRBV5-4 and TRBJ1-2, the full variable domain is ETGVTQSPTHLIKTRGQQVTLRCSSQSGHNTVSWYQQALGQGPQFIFQYYREEENGRGNFPPRFSGLQFPNYSSELNVNALELDDSALYLCASRRAARQTSNYGYTFGSGTRLTVV.

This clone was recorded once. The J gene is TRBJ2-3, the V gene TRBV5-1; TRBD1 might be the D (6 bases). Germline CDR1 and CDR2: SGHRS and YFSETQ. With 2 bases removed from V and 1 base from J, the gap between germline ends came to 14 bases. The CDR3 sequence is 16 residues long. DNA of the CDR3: TGCGCCAGCAGCTTCGGAACAGGGCGTGGCACAGATACGCAGTATTTT. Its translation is CASSFGTGRGTDTQYF.

The CDR3 is CASGLVATGELFF. In nucleotides, the CDR3 is TGTGCTAGTGGTTTGGTCGCCACCGGGGAGCTGTTTTTT. The chain couples TRBV12-5 to TRBJ2-2; D uncertain. Germline assignment: CDR1 LGHNT and CDR2 FRNRAP. The V gene lost 0 bases and the J gene lost 4 bases, with 3 bases spanning the gap. The CDR3 is 13 residues long.

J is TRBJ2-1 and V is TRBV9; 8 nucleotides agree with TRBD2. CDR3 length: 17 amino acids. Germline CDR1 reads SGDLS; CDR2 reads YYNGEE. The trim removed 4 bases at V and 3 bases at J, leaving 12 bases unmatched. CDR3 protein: CASSPRNREGNYNEQFF. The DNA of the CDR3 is TGTGCCAGCAGCCCCCGTAATCGGGAGGGGAACTACAATGAGCAGTTCTTC.

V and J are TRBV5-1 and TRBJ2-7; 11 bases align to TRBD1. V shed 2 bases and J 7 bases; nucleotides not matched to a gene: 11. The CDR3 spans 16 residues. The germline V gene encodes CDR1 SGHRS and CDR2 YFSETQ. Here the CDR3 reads CASSFFIGQGAGEQYF. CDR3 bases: TGCGCCAGCAGCTTTTTTATCGGACAGGGGGCTGGGGAGCAGTACTTC.

The DNA for the CDR3 is TGCGCCAGCAGCCAGAGACAGGGCTACGAGCAGTACTTC. It is translated as CASSQRQGYEQYF. This chain connects TRBV5-1 to TRBJ2-7, with 7 bases that match TRBD1. Germline trimming cut 4 bases from V and 3 bases from J; bases unmatched to any gene: 4. The CDR3 runs to 13 residues. Germline V gives CDR1 SGHRS, CDR2 YFSETQ.

The CDR3 DNA reads TGTGCCAGCAGTTTTCGGACAGGGACTTACGAGCAGTACTTC. Its protein product is CASSFRTGTYEQYF. The rearrangement joins TRBV27 to TRBJ2-7, with 8 bases fitting TRBD1. Germline-derived CDR1 and CDR2 are MNHEY and SMNVEV (reference sequence). Trimming removed 3 bases from V and 4 bases from J; junction bases left unmatched: 5. CDR3 length: 14 residues.

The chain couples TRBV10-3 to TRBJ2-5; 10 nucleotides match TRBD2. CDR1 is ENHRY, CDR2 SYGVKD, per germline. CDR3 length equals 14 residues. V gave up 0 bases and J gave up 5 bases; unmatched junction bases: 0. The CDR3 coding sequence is TGTGCCATCAGTGAGTCGACTAGCGGGGAGACCCAGTACTTC. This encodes CAISESTSGETQYF.

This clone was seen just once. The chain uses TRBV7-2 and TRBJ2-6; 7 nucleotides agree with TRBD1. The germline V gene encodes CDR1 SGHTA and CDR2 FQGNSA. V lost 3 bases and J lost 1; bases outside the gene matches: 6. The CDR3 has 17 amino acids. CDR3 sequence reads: CASSLDRSLSGANVLTF. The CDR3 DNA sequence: TGTGCCAGCAGCTTGGACAGGAGCCTTTCTGGGGCCAACGTCCTGACTTTC. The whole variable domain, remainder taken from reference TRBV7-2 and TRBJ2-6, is GAGVSQSPSNKVTEKGKDVELRCDPISGHTALYWYRQSLGQGLEFLIYFQGNSAPDKSGLPSDRFSAERTGGSVSTLTIQRTQQEDSAVYLCASSLDRSLSGANVLTFGAGSRLTVL.

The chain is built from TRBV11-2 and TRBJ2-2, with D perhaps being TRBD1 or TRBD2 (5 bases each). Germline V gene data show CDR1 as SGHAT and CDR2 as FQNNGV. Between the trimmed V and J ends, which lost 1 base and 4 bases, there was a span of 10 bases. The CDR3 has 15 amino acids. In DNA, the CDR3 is TGTGCCAGCAGCTTAGTGGCAGGGAGCACCGGGGAGCTGTTTTTT. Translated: CASSLVAGSTGELFF.

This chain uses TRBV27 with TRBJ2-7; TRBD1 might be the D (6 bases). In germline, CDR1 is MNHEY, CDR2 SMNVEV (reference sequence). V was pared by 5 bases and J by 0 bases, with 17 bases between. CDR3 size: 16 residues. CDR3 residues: CASSPQVQGSSYEQYF. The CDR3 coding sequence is TGTGCCAGCAGTCCTCAAGTACAGGGTAGCTCCTACGAGCAGTACTTC.

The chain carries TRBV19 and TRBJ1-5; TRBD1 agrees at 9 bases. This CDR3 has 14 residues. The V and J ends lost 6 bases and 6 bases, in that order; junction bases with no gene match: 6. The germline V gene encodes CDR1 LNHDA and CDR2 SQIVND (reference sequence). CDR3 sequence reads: CASSLGQGFQPQHF. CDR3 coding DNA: TGTGCCAGTAGCCTCGGACAGGGGTTTCAGCCCCAGCATTTT. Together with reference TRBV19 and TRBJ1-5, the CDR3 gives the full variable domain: DGGITQSPKYLFRKEGQNVTLSCEQNLNHDAMYWYRQDPGQGLRLIYYSQIVNDFQKGDIAEGYSVSREKKESFPLTVTSAQKNPTAFYLCASSLGQGFQPQHFGDGTRLSIL.

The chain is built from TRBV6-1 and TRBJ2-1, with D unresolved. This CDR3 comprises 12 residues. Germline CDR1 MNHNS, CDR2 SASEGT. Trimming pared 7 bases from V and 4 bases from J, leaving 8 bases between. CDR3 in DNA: TGTGCCAGCACAGACTCGTACAATGAGCAGTTCTTC. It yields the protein CASTDSYNEQFF.

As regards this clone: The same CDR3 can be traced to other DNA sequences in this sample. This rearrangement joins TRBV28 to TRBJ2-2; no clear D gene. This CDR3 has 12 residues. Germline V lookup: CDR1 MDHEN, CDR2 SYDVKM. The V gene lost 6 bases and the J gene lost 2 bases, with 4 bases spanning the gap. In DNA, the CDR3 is TGTGCCAGCAGCCTCAACACCGGGGAGCTGTTTTTT. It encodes CASSLNTGELFF.